The 9 T cell receptor beta chains given below trace back to one sample, sequenced in a study of shared clonotypes between healthy human individuals. Method: immunoSEQ multiplex PCR; TCRdb's copy keeps in-frame clones and lacks some. The table has 2,500,000 or so clones, under 95% seen once. Sequences were obtained from naive CD4+ T cells from PBMCs. As to subset: CD45RA+ positively selected. Receptors originate from a man younger than 35 in good health. Some clones in this sample may be carry-over from other donors' samples.

V gene TRBV29-1 combines with J gene TRBJ2-7; tentative D call: TRBD2 (5 bases). The germline V gene has CDR1 SQVTM and CDR2 ANQGSEA. CDR3 size: 16 residues. V lost 3 bases, J lost 2 bases, and 20 bases lay in between. CDR3 residues: CSVEQRHTIGAYEQYF. CDR3 bases: TGCAGCGTTGAGCAACGTCACACCATCGGGGCCTACGAGCAGTACTTC.

This clone is a singleton in its sample. The V call is TRBV6-1, the J call TRBJ2-6, with TRBD1 as a possible D gene (5 bases). The V end lost 2 bases, the J end lost 3 bases, and 8 bases lay between the germline ends. Germline values: CDR1 MNHNS, CDR2 SASEGT. The CDR3 length is 15 residues. In DNA, the CDR3 is TGTGCCAGCAGTGAAACAGGTGTTGGGGCCAACGTCCTGACTTTC. It codes for CASSETGVGANVLTF.

V and J are TRBV2 and TRBJ1-5; D is unresolved. This CDR3 has 15 residues. The V gene's germline CDR1 is SNHLY and CDR2 FYNNEI. V was shortened by 3 bases and J by 3 bases, with 12 bases between the two germline ends. CDR3 coding DNA: TGTGCCAGCAGTGAGTCCAGAAACCTCAATCAGCCCCAGCATTTT. It codes for CASSESRNLNQPQHF.

The rearrangement joins TRBV5-1 to TRBJ2-7; D is uncertain. The V and J ends lost 5 bases and 0 bases respectively, with 15 bases between them. CDR3 length equals 15 residues. Per the germline V gene, CDR1 is SGHRS and CDR2 is YFSETQ. This CDR3 is CASRMESIYSYEQYF. In DNA, the CDR3 is TGCGCCAGCAGAATGGAGAGTATTTACTCCTACGAGCAGTACTTC.

The rearrangement links TRBV5-4 to TRBJ2-5; 12 nucleotides align to TRBD1. V lost 4 bases, J lost 2 bases, and 9 bases stayed unmatched. Germline V gene data show CDR1 as SGHNT and CDR2 as YYREEE (reference sequence). This CDR3 spans 17 amino acids. This CDR3 reads CASSNSPGQGAQETQYF. As DNA, the CDR3 is TGTGCCAGCAGCAACTCTCCGGGACAGGGGGCGCAAGAGACCCAGTACTTC.

This clone has just one count. The chain recombines TRBV5-8 with TRBJ1-1, with D uncertain. This CDR3 is 16 amino acids long. Germline V CDR1 and CDR2: SGHTS, YDEGEE. V gave up 4 bases and J gave up 1 base, with 17 bases separating them. CDR3 loop: CASSPLTVDRNTEAFF. The CDR3 DNA is TGTGCCAGCAGCCCACTCACGGTGGACCGGAACACTGAAGCTTTCTTT.

V usage is TRBV9 and J usage is TRBJ1-1; no clear D. The V end was cut by 4 bases, the J end by 1 base, with 14 bases between. Per the germline V gene, CDR1 is SGDLS and CDR2 is YYNGEE. CDR3 size: 15 residues. The CDR3 sequence: CASSLGSWRNTEAFF. The CDR3 bases are TGTGCCAGCAGCCTGGGTTCGTGGCGGAACACTGAAGCTTTCTTT.

This chain joins TRBV30 and TRBJ1-6; 8 nucleotides match TRBD1. CDR1 is GTSNPN, CDR2 SVGIG, per germline (reference sequence). With V trimmed by 1 base and J by 11 bases, 4 bases remained unmatched. The CDR3 is made up of 13 amino acids. The CDR3: CAWSGQGRTPLHF. CDR3 nucleotides: TGTGCCTGGAGTGGACAGGGGAGAACACCCCTCCACTTT.

The rearrangement uses TRBV9 and TRBJ2-7; D is perhaps TRBD1 or TRBD2 (5 bases each). Germline CDR1 SGDLS, CDR2 YYNGEE. V was clipped by 3 bases and J by 6 bases, with 16 bases between them. The CDR3 runs 14 residues. The CDR3 DNA is TGTGCCAGCAGCGCCCGGGACGCCTTCGGCGAGCAGTACTTC. It specifies CASSARDAFGEQYF.